This record looks at one T cell receptor beta chain sequence and its context. Its binding antigen is unknown. No qualities accompany the bases; no much larger clone lies one base away. From the cysteine through the phenylalanine, the CDR3 covers 12 amino acids. The kept DNA is CDR3 alone, 36 bases in frame from the first base. Trimming at the junction amounts to 6 bases on V and 6 bases on J, and the germline ends lie 9 bases apart. The germline V gene sets CDR1 to MDHEN and CDR2 to SYDVKM. The CDR3 regions of human TCRbeta chains were subjected to immunosequencing. Processing in the source paper ran as follows. TCRs in the repertoires were matched against a reference library of SARS-CoV-2-specific TCRs that had been generated with the MIRA antigen-specificity platform. Breadth was defined as the fraction of unique TCRs that were SARS-CoV-2-associated, and depth was defined as the fraction of total T cells that were SARS-CoV-2-associated. Using the MIRA data, each spike-specific TCR was assigned both to the spike region to which the TCR was reactive and to a CD4 or CD8 class. Log10-transformed breadth and depth values were compared by one-way ANOVA with Sidak's multiple comparisons tests. In its TCRdb copy, this immuneACCESS table keeps in-frame sequences only and misses some clones. Where compared with another copy, unresolved V genes explain less than half of these, and the others have no known cause. The DNA gave D and trimming, while V, J and clone size come from that table. The sample table lists 130,000 to 150,000 clones, more than 75% of them with a count of one. The ten most abundant clones make up 4% to 6% of the sample.

This sample is drawn from a study of T cell responses to AZD1222 COVID-19 vaccine (dated by TCRdb to about 2021). Concerning the study at large: AZD1222 recipients with second doses at about 4 weeks or about 12 weeks were pooled, because spike-specific TCR depth and breadth did not differ between schedules. A total of 230 to 250 trial participants underwent TCR sequencing, of whom roughly 210 received two doses of AZD1222 and around 25 received two doses of the MenACWY control vaccine. Trial participants were enrolled by age into 18-55, 56-69 and 70-plus year subgroups, with approximately 150, 28 and 58 TCR-sequenced participants respectively. The paper as a whole reports these results and caveats: Because no samples from the day 14 peak response were available, repertoires could be characterized only after the peak T cell response. Participants were mostly white British, with more females than males. The authors suggested clonal diversity may have been underestimated. Conclusions about previously exposed vaccinees are limited, since just six AZD1222 recipients were seropositive for SARS-CoV-2 at baseline. After two AZD1222 doses, spike-specific TCR breadth and depth were significantly higher than at day 0 and than in MenACWY recipients. The vaccine-associated CD4 TCRs covered the entire spike protein, and the dominant responses fell in regions 160-218 and 743-854. Reportedly, close to half of the unique spike-specific TCRs recognized epitopes lying outside the regions that are mutated in the B.1.351 and B.1.1.7 variants. In the small 56-69-year group, the increase in depth fell short of significance, most likely because of low power.

The meaning of the sample's time point label: baseline before first vaccination. The vaccinee samples were drawn from two UK trials, COV001 and COV002, one of which was a single-blind randomized controlled phase 2/3 trial testing AZD1222 (ChAdOx1 nCoV-19) in healthy adults. For TCRbeta chain sequencing, PBMC samples were collected from trial participants at day 0 and at day 28 after the second dose. This clonotype was obtained from an adult in good health. Here the sequenced sample was peripheral blood, taken on day 0 of AZD1222 vaccination. The chain is encoded by TRBV28 joined to TRBJ2-1, with TRBD2 as a weak D call on 6 bases. CDR3 region: CASSWRANEQFF. The DNA sequence is TGTGCCAGCAGCTGGAGGGCCAATGAGCAGTTCTTC.